The next 15 T cell receptor beta chains were all read from a single sample in a study of T cells after yellow fever vaccination (dated by TCRdb to the late 2010s). The treatment or condition label of this sample denotes: live attenuated yellow fever vaccine strain. The library was built by means of 5' RACE. TCRdb shows the sequencer as Illumina HiSeq 2500. TCRdb handled the public reads itself, with Q25 trimming in fastp and clone calling in MiXCR, and kept productive beta chains. Merged by CDR3 protein, the rows form single entries marked with the most common genes and DNA. The sample has roughly 65,000 distinct CDR3 sequences on record, 5% to 6.5% of them singletons. The ten largest clones represent about 2% of the sample. The source material was CD4+ T cells sorted from PBMCs, sampled less than 18 days after the first yellow fever vaccination. The receptor set was obtained from a man between 18 and 29 years old who received the YFV17D yellow fever vaccine.

By its share, this clonotype is medium-sized (0.01 to 0.1%). V and J are TRBV5-1 and TRBJ2-1; 12 bases align to TRBD2. Germline V CDR1 and CDR2: SGHRS, YFSETQ. V dropped 0 bases and J dropped 5; count of bases not matched to a gene: 0. The CDR3 extends over 15 amino acids. The CDR3 region has the DNA TGCGCCAGCAGCTTGGGACTAGCGGGGGACAATGAGCAGTTCTTC. As protein: CASSLGLAGDNEQFF.

This clonotype was counted many times. The CDR3 region is CASSASVGNQPQHF. CDR3 DNA: TGTGCCAGCAGCGCCAGTGTAGGAAATCAGCCCCAGCATTTT. The chain joins TRBV3-1 to TRBJ1-5; D not resolved. The CDR3 runs to 14 residues. Germline V lookup: CDR1 LGHDT, CDR2 YNNKEL (reference sequence). Trimming took off 5 bases at V and 4 bases at J, with 12 bases between the two ends.

This clonotype was seen at least ten times. The chain combines TRBV10-3 with TRBJ1-6, with 8 bases that match TRBD1. The CDR3 loop spans 13 amino acids. With V trimmed by 6 bases and J by 9 bases, 4 bases remained unmatched. The V gene's germline CDR1 is ENHRY and CDR2 SYGVKD. The CDR3 loop is CAIRDREGSPLHF. The CDR3 DNA reads as TGTGCCATCAGGGACAGGGAAGGTTCACCCCTCCACTTT.

This clonotype was picked up many times. The rearrangement uses TRBV7-2 and TRBJ2-3; 8 positions match TRBD2. Trimming cost V 7 bases and J 5 bases; bases outside gene matches: 8. The length of the CDR3 is 14 residues. Germline V lookup: CDR1 SGHTA, CDR2 FQGNSA. The DNA for the CDR3 is TGTGCCAGCAAGGTTAGCGGGGCTGAAGATACGCAGTATTTT. It specifies CASKVSGAEDTQYF.

The V gene is TRBV6-5, the J gene TRBJ2-5; 9 bases align to TRBD2. The V gene's germline CDR1 is MNHEY and CDR2 SVGAGI. This CDR3 contains 16 residues. The ends lost 4 bases at V and 5 bases at J; junction bases unmatched: 11. The CDR3 bases are TGTGCCAGCAGTTTAGGGCGGGGGGGCCTGGGGGAGACCCAGTACTTC. This gives the protein CASSLGRGGLGETQYF.

This clonotype was seen more than once but under ten times. V and J are TRBV7-3 and TRBJ1-1; 7 bases align to TRBD1. Germline V CDR1 and CDR2: SGHTA, FQGTGA. This CDR3 comprises 14 residues. V lost 4 bases and J lost 3; bases outside the gene matches: 5. This CDR3 is CASSWGQSYTEAFF. CDR3 DNA sequence: TGTGCCAGCAGCTGGGGACAGAGTTACACTGAAGCTTTCTTT.

This clonotype was found many times. The V and J genes are TRBV7-2 and TRBJ2-3; 8 bases are shared with TRBD1. CDR3 length: 14 amino acids. Germline V gene data show CDR1 as SGHTA and CDR2 as FQGNSA. The junction had 6 bases not matched to a gene; V was cut back by 7 bases and J by 3 bases. CDR3 sequence (DNA): TGTGCCAGCACCAACCGACAGGGGACAGATACGCAGTATTTT. It translates to CASTNRQGTDTQYF.

This clonotype came up many times. The chain recombines TRBV20-1 with TRBJ1-1, with TRBD1 identical over 8 bases. The germline V gene encodes CDR1 DFQATT and CDR2 SNEGSKA (reference sequence). Trimming removed 0 bases from V and 7 bases from J; junction bases left unmatched: 10. The CDR3 consists of 15 residues. The CDR3 DNA sequence: TGCAGTGCTAGAGACACCGGACAGGGTCTTCATGAAGCTTTCTTT. The encoded protein is CSARDTGQGLHEAFF.

This clonotype was recorded at least ten times. This chain links TRBV6-5 with TRBJ2-6; D not resolved. The CDR3 length is 15 residues. Per the germline V gene, CDR1 is MNHEY and CDR2 is SVGAGI. Between the trimmed V and J ends, which lost 2 bases and 0 bases, there was a span of 5 bases. CDR3 amino acids: CASSYLSSGANVLTF. CDR3 DNA: TGTGCCAGCAGTTACCTTAGCTCTGGGGCCAACGTCCTGACTTTC.

Many counts were recorded for this clonotype. V gene TRBV20-1 combines with J gene TRBJ2-7; either TRBD1 or TRBD2 may supply D (6 bases each). Germline V gene data show CDR1 as DFQATT and CDR2 as SNEGSKA (reference sequence). The V end lost 6 bases, the J end lost 6 bases, and 18 bases lay between the germline ends. The CDR3 consists of 13 residues. CDR3 region: CSAFGGQRGEQYV. CDR3 sequence (DNA): TGCAGTGCCTTTGGGGGGCAGCGAGGCGAGCAGTACGTC.

This clonotype was seen ten or more times. The genes are TRBV7-2 and TRBJ2-3, with D possibly TRBD2 on 7 matching bases. V shed 5 bases and J shed 6 bases, with 18 bases lying between them. Per the germline V gene, CDR1 is SGHTA and CDR2 is FQGNSA. The CDR3 contains 15 residues. The CDR3 protein is CASSPEAGARDTQYF. CDR3 DNA sequence: TGTGCCAGCAGCCCCGAGGCGGGGGCCCGGGATACGCAGTATTTT.

This clonotype was seen at least ten times. V and J are TRBV27 and TRBJ2-5; possibly TRBD2 for D (5 bases). The V gene's germline CDR1 is MNHEY and CDR2 SMNVEV (reference sequence). V was pared by 4 bases and J by 4 bases, with 16 bases between. The CDR3 is 15 amino acids. The CDR3 DNA reads TGTGCCAGCAGTTGGGCCCGGGGATCGCGAGAGACCCAGTACTTC. Residues: CASSWARGSRETQYF.

This clonotype was seen many times. The chain joins TRBV5-1 to TRBJ2-1, with D unresolved. Germline lookup yields CDR1 SGHRS and CDR2 YFSETQ. There are 14 residues in the CDR3. Trimming shortened V by 0 bases and J by 6 bases, and 10 bases separated the two germline ends. The DNA for the CDR3 is TGCGCCAGCAGCTTGGGACACGAGAGCAATGAGCAGTTCTTC. Amino acids: CASSLGHESNEQFF. Complete variable domain (other parts from reference TRBV5-1 and TRBJ2-1): KAGVTQTPRYLIKTRGQQVTLSCSPISGHRSVSWYQQTPGQGLQFLFEYFSETQRNKGNFPGRFSGRQFSNSRSEMNVSTLELGDSALYLCASSLGHESNEQFFGPGTRLTVL.

The chain has TRBV7-2 and TRBJ1-5; 10 positions agree with TRBD1. Germline V gene data show CDR1 as SGHTA and CDR2 as FQGNSA. This CDR3 is 16 amino acids long. Trimming cost V 2 bases and J 6 bases; bases outside gene matches: 7. The CDR3 here is CASSLRTGGVSQPQHF. CDR3 DNA: TGTGCCAGCAGCTTACGGACAGGGGGGGTATCTCAGCCCCAGCATTTT.

This clonotype was counted at least ten times. The chain uses TRBV6-2 or TRBV6-3 and TRBJ1-2, with D tentatively TRBD1 (6 bases). The germline CDR1 and CDR2 sequences are MNHEY and SVGEGT. Trimming left V 0 bases short and J 12 bases short, with 17 bases between. CDR3 length equals 14 residues. CDR3 in amino acids: CASSYSAYREYDTF. In DNA, the CDR3 is TGTGCCAGCAGTTACTCGGCCTACAGGGAGTACGACACCTTC.